A selection of T cell receptor beta chains follows, all from one sample in a study of beta chain features in type 1 diabetes. TCRdb's copy holds only in-frame clones and misses some; the assay was immunoSEQ multiplex PCR. The sample includes about 160,000 clones, 7% to 9.5% seen only once; the top ten take approximately 0.7%. The sequenced material came from central memory CD4+ T cells from blood. The receptors stem from a woman in her twenties or thirties with type 1 diabetes. CDR3s include the opening cysteine and the closing phenylalanine or tryptophan. A D gene is named only where the DNA matches it firmly. Size is omitted from some rows. Given values are once, few, many or a class for expanded clones.

d_call: TRBD1
j_call: TRBJ1-2
clone_size: -
v_call: TRBV5-4
cdr3_aa: CASSLVGTDYGYTF
cdr3_nt: TGTGCCAGCAGCTTGGTCGGGACAGACTATGGCTACACCTTC

d_call: -
j_call: TRBJ2-1
clone_size: few
v_call: TRBV2
cdr3_aa: CASSETGGLEQFF
cdr3_nt: TGTGCCAGCAGTGAAACCGGGGGGCTTGAGCAGTTCTTC

d_call: -
j_call: TRBJ1-2
clone_size: few
v_call: TRBV29-1
cdr3_aa: CSVEGRQGPNYGYTF
cdr3_nt: TGCAGCGTTGAAGGGCGTCAGGGGCCTAACTATGGCTACACCTTC

d_call: TRBD1
j_call: TRBJ2-7
clone_size: -
v_call: TRBV7-6
cdr3_aa: CASSLAQGPYEQYF
cdr3_nt: TGTGCCAGCAGCTTAGCACAGGGGCCTTACGAGCAGTACTTC

d_call: -
j_call: TRBJ2-3
clone_size: -
v_call: TRBV4-1
cdr3_aa: CASSQAGTRYTQYF
cdr3_nt: TGCGCCAGCAGCCAAGCGGGGACAAGGTATACGCAGTATTTT

d_call: TRBD1
j_call: TRBJ2-3
clone_size: few
v_call: TRBV28
cdr3_aa: CASSTGTVTDTQYF
cdr3_nt: TGTGCCAGCAGCACCGGGACAGTCACAGATACGCAGTATTTT

d_call: -
j_call: TRBJ2-7
clone_size: many
v_call: TRBV4-1
cdr3_aa: CASSPVGQFYEQYF
cdr3_nt: TGCGCCAGCAGCCCAGTTGGCCAGTTCTACGAGCAGTACTTC

d_call: -
j_call: TRBJ2-7
clone_size: -
v_call: TRBV7-2
cdr3_aa: CASTQRAPGPYEQYF
cdr3_nt: TGTGCCAGCACCCAGAGGGCGCCTGGCCCCTACGAGCAGTACTTC

d_call: TRBD2
j_call: TRBJ2-1
clone_size: few
v_call: TRBV30
cdr3_aa: CAWSVRASGYFNEQFF
cdr3_nt: TGTGCCTGGAGTGTACGGGCTAGCGGGTACTTTAATGAGCAGTTCTTC

d_call: TRBD2
j_call: TRBJ2-7
clone_size: -
v_call: TRBV6-6
cdr3_aa: CASSYFRSSGGEQYF
cdr3_nt: TGTGCCAGCAGTTACTTTCGTTCTAGCGGGGGCGAGCAGTACTTC

d_call: -
j_call: TRBJ1-1
clone_size: few
v_call: TRBV29-1
cdr3_aa: CSVGQPNTEAFF
cdr3_nt: TGCAGCGTTGGACAGCCGAACACCGAAGCTTTCTTT

d_call: -
j_call: TRBJ1-2
clone_size: few
v_call: TRBV30
cdr3_aa: CAWSAGTYGYTF
cdr3_nt: TGTGCCTGGAGTGCCGGGACTTATGGCTACACCTTC

d_call: TRBD2
j_call: TRBJ2-1
clone_size: -
v_call: TRBV5-1
cdr3_aa: CASSLTASGDWPHEQFF
cdr3_nt: TGCGCCAGCAGCTTGACTGCTAGCGGGGATTGGCCCCATGAGCAGTTCTTC

d_call: TRBD1
j_call: TRBJ2-2
clone_size: -
v_call: TRBV28
cdr3_aa: CASRARTGNTGELFF
cdr3_nt: TGTGCCAGCAGGGCGAGGACAGGAAACACCGGGGAGCTGTTTTTT

d_call: -
j_call: TRBJ1-5
clone_size: -
v_call: TRBV19
cdr3_aa: CASSTSGIQSNQPQHF
cdr3_nt: TGTGCCAGTAGTACCTCAGGGATCCAGAGCAATCAGCCCCAGCATTTT

d_call: -
j_call: TRBJ2-2
clone_size: -
v_call: TRBV11-2
cdr3_aa: CASGAPQGVETGELFF
cdr3_nt: TGTGCCAGCGGGGCCCCACAAGGGGTGGAAACCGGGGAGCTGTTTTTT

d_call: -
j_call: TRBJ2-3
clone_size: few
v_call: TRBV7-7
cdr3_aa: CASSSQGGDTDTQYF
cdr3_nt: TGTGCTAGCAGCTCCCAGGGTGGGGACACAGATACGCAGTATTTT

d_call: -
j_call: TRBJ1-2
clone_size: -
v_call: TRBV5-6
cdr3_aa: CASSTQTVPLSYTF
cdr3_nt: TGTGCCAGCAGCACCCAGACAGTCCCCCTCAGCTACACCTTC

d_call: TRBD1
j_call: TRBJ2-1
clone_size: few
v_call: TRBV9
cdr3_aa: CASSGDPTGAIYNEQFF
cdr3_nt: TGTGCCAGCAGCGGCGACCCCACAGGGGCGATCTACAATGAGCAGTTCTTC

d_call: TRBD2
j_call: TRBJ2-1
clone_size: -
v_call: TRBV19
cdr3_aa: CASSMLELAGVSSYNEQFF
cdr3_nt: TGTGCCAGTAGTATGCTGGAACTAGCGGGAGTAAGCTCCTACAATGAGCAGTTCTTC

d_call: TRBD2
j_call: TRBJ2-5
clone_size: -
v_call: TRBV5-1
cdr3_aa: CASSPLTSGETQYF
cdr3_nt: TGCGCCAGCAGCCCTCTGACTAGCGGGGAGACCCAGTACTTC

d_call: -
j_call: TRBJ2-7
clone_size: -
v_call: TRBV28
cdr3_aa: CASPIVRMYEQYF
cdr3_nt: TGTGCCAGCCCTATCGTAAGAATGTACGAGCAGTACTTC

d_call: TRBD1
j_call: TRBJ1-3
clone_size: -
v_call: TRBV10-3
cdr3_aa: CATEAGTGVNTIYF
cdr3_nt: TGTGCCACCGAAGCCGGGACAGGGGTAAACACCATATATTTT